The entry that follows covers one T cell receptor (beta chain) sequence. Its cognate antigen is unknown. This specimen comes from a study of CD8+ T cells in alopecia areata. Extracted RNA was reverse transcribed into cDNA, the sequencing template. Only in-frame clones appear in the TCRdb table, and some are missing; sequencing was by immunoSEQ multiplex PCR. The table lists about 270,000 clones, over 45% of them singletons. Study-level points and caveats: Association of baseline CD8+ expansion with response is uncertain owing to one nonresponder. For patients receiving tofacitinib, scalp clonality and expanded CD8+ clones among the top 100 significantly decreased.

The V end lost 11 bases, the J end lost 9 bases, and 17 bases lay between the germline ends. CDR1 and CDR2 from the germline V gene are SNHLY and FYNNEI. The CDR3 sequence is 13 residues long. Sample treatment: oral pan-JAK inhibitor, 5-10 mg twice daily. Peripheral blood and lesional scalp punch biopsies came from alopecia areata patients. The genes are TRBV2 and TRBJ1-6; a weak D match, TRBD1 (5 bases). The clonotype was recovered from a human donor with alopecia areata. The sample consisted of CD4+ T cells sorted from blood, taken between weeks 51 and 52, from a patient treated with tofacitinib. In nucleotides, the CDR3 is TGTGCCTCGCGAAGGGGCCAATTTTCACCCCTCCACTTT. It codes for CASRRGQFSPLHF.